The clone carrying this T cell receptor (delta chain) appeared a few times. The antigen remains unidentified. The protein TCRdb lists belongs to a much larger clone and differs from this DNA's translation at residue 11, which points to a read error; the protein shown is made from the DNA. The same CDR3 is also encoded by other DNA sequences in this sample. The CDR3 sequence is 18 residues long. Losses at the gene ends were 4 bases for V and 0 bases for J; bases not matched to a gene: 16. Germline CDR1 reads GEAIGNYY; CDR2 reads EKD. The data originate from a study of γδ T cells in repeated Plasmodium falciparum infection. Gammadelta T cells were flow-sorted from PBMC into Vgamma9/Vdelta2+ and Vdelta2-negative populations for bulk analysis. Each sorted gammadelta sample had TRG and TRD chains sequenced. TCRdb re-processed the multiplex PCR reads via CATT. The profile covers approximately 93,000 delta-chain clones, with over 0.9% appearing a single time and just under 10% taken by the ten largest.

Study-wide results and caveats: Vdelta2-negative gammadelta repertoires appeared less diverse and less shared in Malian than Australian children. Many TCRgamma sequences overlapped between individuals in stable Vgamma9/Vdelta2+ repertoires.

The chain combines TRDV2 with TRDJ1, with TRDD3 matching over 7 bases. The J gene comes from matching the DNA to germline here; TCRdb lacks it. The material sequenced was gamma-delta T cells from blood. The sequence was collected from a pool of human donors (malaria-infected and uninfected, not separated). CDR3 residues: CACEPLSTGVRYTDKLIF. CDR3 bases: TGTGCCTGTGAGCCCCTCTCTACTGGGGTCCGGTACACCGATAAACTCATCTTT.